This T cell receptor (beta chain) was identified in a study of T cell responses to AZD1222 COVID-19 vaccine. Study-level information: Analyses pooled second doses at about 4 or about 12 weeks.

With 2 bases removed from V and 5 bases from J, the gap between germline ends came to 7 bases. This CDR3 spans 13 amino acids. Germline V CDR1 and CDR2: SGHRS, YFSETQ. Clones were sequenced by immunoSEQ multiplex PCR, and TCRdb holds only the in-frame ones, with some missing. This repertoire shows some 150,000 clones, approximately 89% found once; its top ten account for over 13%. The sample was peripheral blood, taken on day 0 of AZD1222 vaccination. This rearrangement joins TRBV5-1 to TRBJ2-2; a possible D gene is TRBD1 (5 bases). The origin of this receptor is an adult in good health. CDR3 residues: CASSLQVTGELFF. CDR3 nucleotide sequence: TGCGCCAGCAGCTTACAGGTGACCGGGGAGCTGTTTTTT.